One and the same sample provided the 12 T cell receptor beta chains below, sequenced in a study of blood T cell repertoires in COVID-19. TCRdb's copy holds only in-frame clones and misses some; the assay was immunoSEQ multiplex PCR. The sample records roughly 150,000 clones, around 84% being singletons. The sequenced material came from peripheral blood. The origin of the receptors is a woman of 80 years or more with acute or convalescent COVID-19.

The chain joins TRBV7-9 to TRBJ2-1, with 7 nucleotides matching TRBD1. The CDR3 covers 14 residues. Per the germline V gene, CDR1 is SEHNR and CDR2 is FQNEAQ (reference sequence). V gave up 6 bases and J gave up 6 bases; unmatched junction bases: 8. The CDR3 bases are TGTGCCAGCAGTTATACAGGGGTATCCAATGAGCAGTTCTTC. It codes for CASSYTGVSNEQFF.

The CDR3 coding sequence is TGTGCCAGCAGCTCTAGGGGCTCCTACGAGCAGTACTTC. Its translation: CASSSRGSYEQYF. The chain combines TRBV11-3 with TRBJ2-7; TRBD1 is a possible D gene (5 bases). The germline V gene encodes CDR1 SGHNT and CDR2 YENEEA. This CDR3 contains 13 residues. V was cut by 4 bases and J by 0 bases, with 7 bases left in between.

This rearrangement joins TRBV6-5 to TRBJ2-1, with D maybe TRBD1 (7 bases). Germline CDR1 and CDR2: MNHEY and SVGAGI. The ends were cut back, 9 bases at V and 5 bases at J, with 14 bases in the middle. The CDR3 length is 13 residues. The CDR3 DNA reads as TGTGCCAGTCGGGGGACAGTAAACAATGAGCAGTTCTTC. Residues: CASRGTVNNEQFF.

The V and J genes are TRBV18 and TRBJ2-7; 7 bases fit TRBD2. Germline lookup yields CDR1 KGHSH and CDR2 LQKENI. The CDR3 is made up of 12 amino acids. Unmatched junction bases numbered 5, after V lost 6 bases and J lost 6 bases. CDR3 protein: CASSRSGAEQYF. The CDR3, as DNA: TGTGCCAGCTCTCGGAGCGGGGCCGAGCAGTACTTC.

This clone was counted between two and nine times. The gene calls are TRBV28 and TRBJ1-2; TRBD1 agrees at 10 bases. Germline lookup yields CDR1 MDHEN and CDR2 SYDVKM. The CDR3 contains 13 residues. V lost 6 bases and J lost 4; bases outside the gene matches: 2. The CDR3 spells CASRGDRGYGYTF. CDR3 in DNA: TGTGCCAGCAGAGGGGACAGGGGCTATGGCTACACCTTC.

This clone has just a few counts. CDR3 protein: CASSPSPRQANQPQHF. As DNA, the CDR3 is TGTGCCAGCAGTCCCTCGCCCCGACAGGCAAATCAGCCCCAGCATTTT. This chain uses TRBV28 with TRBJ1-5; the D gene is possibly TRBD1 (6 bases). Germline CDR1 is MDHEN and CDR2 is SYDVKM. The CDR3 has 16 amino acids. V was cut by 5 bases and J by 4 bases, with 18 bases left in between. Together with reference TRBV28 and TRBJ1-5, the CDR3 gives the full variable domain: DVKVTQSSRYLVKRTGEKVFLECVQDMDHENMFWYRQDPGLGLRLIYFSYDVKMKEKGDIPEGYSVSREKKERFSLILESASTNQTSMYLCASSPSPRQANQPQHFGDGTRLSIL.

The genes are TRBV30 and TRBJ1-1, with 7 bases aligning to TRBD1. CDR3 size: 11 residues. The V gene's germline CDR1 is GTSNPN and CDR2 SVGIG (reference sequence). V lost 7 bases to trimming and J lost 9 bases; unmatched junction nucleotides: 8. CDR3 amino acids: CAFKQGTKAFF. DNA for the CDR3: TGTGCCTTTAAACAGGGGACCAAAGCTTTCTTT.

The chain recombines TRBV30 with TRBJ2-6, with D perhaps matching TRBD2 (5 bases). Trimming pared 1 base from V and 0 bases from J, leaving 7 bases between. The CDR3 contains 15 residues. CDR1 GTSNPN and CDR2 SVGIG come from the germline V gene (reference sequence). CDR3 bases: TGTGCCTGGAGTGCGGGAAGCTCTGGGGCCAACGTCCTGACTTTC. It is translated as CAWSAGSSGANVLTF.

This chain joins TRBV11-2 and TRBJ2-7; 7 nucleotides match TRBD2. V gave up 5 bases and J gave up 7 bases; unmatched junction bases: 2. The CDR3 extends over 11 amino acids. CDR1 is SGHAT, CDR2 FQNNGV, per germline. The CDR3 sequence is CASSHSGEQYF. The CDR3 DNA reads TGTGCCAGCAGCCATAGCGGGGAGCAGTACTTC.

This chain connects TRBV19 to TRBJ2-7; possible D gene TRBD2, 5 bases. Between the trimmed V and J ends, which lost 5 bases and 1 base, there was a span of 15 bases. Per germline, CDR1 LNHDA and CDR2 SQIVND (reference sequence). This CDR3 is built from 15 residues. The CDR3 loop reads CASSFSDSLSYEQYF. The CDR3 DNA follows: TGTGCCAGTAGTTTTAGCGACTCCCTATCCTACGAGCAGTACTTC.

The chain is built from TRBV14 and TRBJ1-5; D perhaps matches TRBD1 (5 bases). The CDR3 runs to 16 residues. The germline V and J ends were trimmed by 1 base and 2 bases, with 12 bases remaining between them. Germline CDR1 reads SGHDN; CDR2 reads FVKESK. The CDR3 loop is CASSQGNRRGNQPQHF. The CDR3 region has the DNA TGTGCCAGCAGCCAAGGAAACAGGAGAGGCAATCAGCCCCAGCATTTT.

CDR3 sequence reads: CATSDWTSGSTDTQYF. The CDR3, as DNA: TGTGCCACCAGTGATTGGACTAGCGGGAGCACAGATACGCAGTATTTT. The V call is TRBV24-1, the J call TRBJ2-3, with 11 bases fitting TRBD2. V trimming: 2 bases; J trimming: 0 bases; junction bases outside the gene matches: 0. Germline-derived CDR1 and CDR2 are KGHDR and SFDVKD. This CDR3 is built from 16 residues.